The rows below give T cell receptor beta chains drawn from one sample of a study of graft-versus-host responses after intestinal transplantation. Antigens for these TCRs are unknown. Here immunoSEQ multiplex PCR was the method, and the copy in TCRdb shows in-frame clones only, minus some. Of approximately 110,000 clones listed, more than 85% are singletons. Here the sequenced sample was unstimulated CD8+ T cells sorted from spleen or lymph node cells, taken before transplant. The source is a human donor who was the organ donor for an intestinal transplant. CDR3s leave out the opening cysteine and the closing phenylalanine or tryptophan. Fields, in order: CDR3 protein, V gene, clone size. The size of a clone is reported for some rows only, either as once, few or many, or as a class for expanded clones.

cdr3_aa: ASSQDQLAGGPNTGELF
v_call: TRBV4-3
clone_size: .

cdr3_aa: SASGTQGTQY
v_call: TRBV29-1
clone_size: .

cdr3_aa: AISDRRDRAPSGANVLT
v_call: TRBV10-3
clone_size: .

cdr3_aa: ASSQEERGSISEQF
v_call: TRBV4-2
clone_size: .

cdr3_aa: ASSQDPTGPNEQY
v_call: TRBV4-3
clone_size: .

cdr3_aa: AWSLGPNYGYT
v_call: TRBV30
clone_size: .

cdr3_aa: ASNSFLQWDEQF
v_call: TRBV7-9
clone_size: .

cdr3_aa: ASSAQEETQY
v_call: TRBV6-4
clone_size: .

cdr3_aa: ASSLYGIHEQY
v_call: TRBV28
clone_size: .

cdr3_aa: ASRAGTPGNTIY
v_call: TRBV11-2
clone_size: .

cdr3_aa: ASSATGPPEGGDTQY
v_call: TRBV9
clone_size: .

cdr3_aa: ASIWYNEQF
v_call: TRBV27
clone_size: few

cdr3_aa: ASSSFPVRQGWDTEAF
v_call: TRBV28
clone_size: .

cdr3_aa: ASSQESRGGAEKLF
v_call: TRBV4-2
clone_size: once

cdr3_aa: ATSRDERGSNEQF
v_call: TRBV15
clone_size: .

cdr3_aa: ASSIKAFSNQPQH
v_call: TRBV19
clone_size: .

cdr3_aa: ASSLALGTGEHEQF
v_call: TRBV7-2
clone_size: .

cdr3_aa: ASSPRGGGGGTDTQY
v_call: TRBV19
clone_size: once

cdr3_aa: ASSLPGISYNEQF
v_call: TRBV28
clone_size: .

cdr3_aa: ASRKTGAGEKLF
v_call: TRBV27
clone_size: .

cdr3_aa: ASSSLSDEQF
v_call: TRBV27
clone_size: .

cdr3_aa: ASSQEIAAYEQY
v_call: TRBV4-2
clone_size: .

cdr3_aa: AISDSGGAGTDTQY
v_call: TRBV10-3
clone_size: .

cdr3_aa: ASSRLGDSYEQY
v_call: TRBV28
clone_size: .

cdr3_aa: ASSLGESGSGTPTDTQY
v_call: TRBV5-6
clone_size: .

cdr3_aa: ASRGWTGAGNTIY
v_call: TRBV19
clone_size: .

cdr3_aa: ASSYEGLAGEKQY
v_call: TRBV6-6
clone_size: few

cdr3_aa: ASSPTGYEQY
v_call: TRBV7-9
clone_size: .

cdr3_aa: SVGGGSAYEQY
v_call: TRBV29-1
clone_size: .

cdr3_aa: ASSLERDRRQF
v_call: TRBV13
clone_size: .

cdr3_aa: ASSGRSGTGRVNTIY
v_call: TRBV25-1
clone_size: .

cdr3_aa: ASSVEHSPNYGYT
v_call: TRBV9
clone_size: .

cdr3_aa: ASSSQGLHNEQF
v_call: TRBV7-6
clone_size: .

cdr3_aa: ASSPPATSITDTQY
v_call: TRBV7-9
clone_size: .

cdr3_aa: ASSYSNGGRNTEAF
v_call: TRBV6-6
clone_size: .

cdr3_aa: ASSYSIGGSTEAF
v_call: TRBV6-5
clone_size: .

cdr3_aa: ASSRDIQVGGPYGYT
v_call: TRBV7-9
clone_size: .

cdr3_aa: ASSEYHRGSETQY
v_call: TRBV6-1
clone_size: .

cdr3_aa: ASSPPGDRAKNIQY
v_call: TRBV18
clone_size: .

cdr3_aa: ASSPTLGTAYEQY
v_call: TRBV28
clone_size: .

cdr3_aa: ASSPGLAGAGETQY
v_call: TRBV9
clone_size: .

cdr3_aa: ASSRSGSPYEQY
v_call: TRBV9
clone_size: .